Only one count was recorded for the clone carrying this T cell receptor (beta chain). Its target is not known. This sample stems from a study of cytomegalovirus exposure and HLA in healthy donors. V shed 6 bases and J shed 2 bases, with 10 bases lying between them. This CDR3 region has 13 residues. Germline V gives CDR1 KGHSH, CDR2 LQKENI. The PCR employed 60 Vbeta primers together with 13 Jbeta primers. Some clones are missing from TCRdb's copy, which holds only in-frame ones; the method was immunoSEQ multiplex PCR. This table has some 200,000 clones, approximately 78% appearing once. Study-wide findings and caveats: For most subjects, TCR beta sequences were reported to predict HLA-A and HLA-B alleles with accuracy.

The receptor's source is a woman younger than 30 in good health and CMV-seronegative. Input material: PBMCs. The chain has TRBV18 and TRBJ2-5; D might be TRBD1 (6 bases). In nucleotides, the CDR3 is TGTGCCAGCTCCCAGGGGTTTCAAGAGACCCAGTACTTC. It yields the protein CASSQGFQETQYF.